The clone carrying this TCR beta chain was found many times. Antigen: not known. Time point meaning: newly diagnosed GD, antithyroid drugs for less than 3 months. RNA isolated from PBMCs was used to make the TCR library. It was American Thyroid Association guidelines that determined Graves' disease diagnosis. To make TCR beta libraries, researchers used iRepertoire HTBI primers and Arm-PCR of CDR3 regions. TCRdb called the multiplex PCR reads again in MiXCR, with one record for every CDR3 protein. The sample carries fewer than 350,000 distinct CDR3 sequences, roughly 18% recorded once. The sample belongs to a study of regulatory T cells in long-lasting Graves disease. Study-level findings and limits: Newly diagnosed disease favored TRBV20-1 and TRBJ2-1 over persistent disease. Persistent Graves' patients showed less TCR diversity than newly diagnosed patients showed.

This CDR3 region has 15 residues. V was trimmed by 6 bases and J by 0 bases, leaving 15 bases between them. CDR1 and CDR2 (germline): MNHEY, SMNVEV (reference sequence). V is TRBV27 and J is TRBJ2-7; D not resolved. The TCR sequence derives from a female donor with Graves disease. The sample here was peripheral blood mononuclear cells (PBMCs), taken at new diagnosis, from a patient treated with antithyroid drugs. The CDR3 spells CASSRIRPTSYEQYF. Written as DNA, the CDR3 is TGTGCCAGCAGCAGGATCAGGCCTACCTCCTACGAGCAGTACTTC.